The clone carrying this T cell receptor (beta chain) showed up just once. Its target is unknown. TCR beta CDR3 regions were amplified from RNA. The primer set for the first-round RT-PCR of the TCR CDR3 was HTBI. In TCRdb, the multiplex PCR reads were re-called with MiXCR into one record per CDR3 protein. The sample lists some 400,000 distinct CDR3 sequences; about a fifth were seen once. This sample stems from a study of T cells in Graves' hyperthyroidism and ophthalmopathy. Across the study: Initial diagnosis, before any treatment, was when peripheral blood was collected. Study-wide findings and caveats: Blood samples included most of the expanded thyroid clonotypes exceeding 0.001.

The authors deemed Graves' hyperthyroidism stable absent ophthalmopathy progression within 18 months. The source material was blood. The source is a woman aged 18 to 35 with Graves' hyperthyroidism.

CDR3 loop: CASSEARQGQGYGYTF. The CDR3 bases are TGTGCCAGCAGTGAAGCCCGACAGGGTCAGGGCTATGGCTACACCTTC. The chain employs TRBV6-1 and TRBJ1-2, with TRBD1 identical over 7 bases. CDR3 size: 16 residues. Germline CDR1 reads MNHNS; CDR2 reads SASEGT. Germline trimming cut 0 bases from V and 4 bases from J; bases unmatched to any gene: 8.